This TCR beta chain derives from a study of cytotoxic CD8 clonotypes in ibrutinib-treated CLL. V was pared by 3 bases and J by 3 bases, with 10 bases of the junction left unmatched. Looked up from germline, CDR1 is LGHNA and CDR2 is YNFKEQ. The CDR3 is 16 residues long. The assay was immunoSEQ multiplex PCR, and TCRdb's table has in-frame clones only and misses some. The sample lists 65,000 to 95,000 clones, approximately 86% occurring once. This chain links TRBV4-2 with TRBJ2-7; 8 bases are shared with TRBD1. This TCR was sampled from a human donor with chronic lymphocytic leukemia. Here the sequenced sample was PBMCs, taken before ibrutinib treatment. CDR3 sequence (DNA): TGTGCCAGCAGCCAGGCACCGGGACAGGATGGCTACGAGCAGTACTTC. The encoded protein is CASSQAPGQDGYEQYF.